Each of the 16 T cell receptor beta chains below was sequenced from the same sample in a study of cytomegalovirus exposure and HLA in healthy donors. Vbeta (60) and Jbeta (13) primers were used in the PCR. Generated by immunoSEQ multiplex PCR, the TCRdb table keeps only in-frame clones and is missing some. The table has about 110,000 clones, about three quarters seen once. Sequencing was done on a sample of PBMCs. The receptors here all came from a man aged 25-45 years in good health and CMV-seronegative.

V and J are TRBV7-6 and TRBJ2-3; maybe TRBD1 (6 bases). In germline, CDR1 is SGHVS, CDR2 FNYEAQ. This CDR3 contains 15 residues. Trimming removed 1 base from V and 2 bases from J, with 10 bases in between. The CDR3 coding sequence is TGTGCCAGCAGCTTAGTGGGGGCCTTCACAGATACGCAGTATTTT. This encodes CASSLVGAFTDTQYF.

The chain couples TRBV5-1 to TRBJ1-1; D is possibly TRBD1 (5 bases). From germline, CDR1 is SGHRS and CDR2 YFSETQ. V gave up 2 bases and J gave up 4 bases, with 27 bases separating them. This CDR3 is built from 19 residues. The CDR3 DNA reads TGCGCCAGCAGCTTTCGAACTACAGGTCCCCGGCTTTTCCGCACTGAAGCTTTCTTT. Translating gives CASSFRTTGPRLFRTEAFF.

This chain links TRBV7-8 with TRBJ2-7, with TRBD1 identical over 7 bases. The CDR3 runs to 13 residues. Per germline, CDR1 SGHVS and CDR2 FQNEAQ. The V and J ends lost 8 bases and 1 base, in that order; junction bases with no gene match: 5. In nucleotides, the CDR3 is TGTGCCAGCCGGGACAGCTTGTCCTACGAGCAGTACTTC. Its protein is CASRDSLSYEQYF.

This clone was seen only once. The CDR3 nucleotides are TGTGCCAGCAGCCGAGGGAGGACTAGCACAGATACGCAGTATTTT. Protein: CASSRGRTSTDTQYF. The chain combines TRBV7-8 with TRBJ2-3, with D maybe TRBD2 (6 bases). The V and J ends lost 5 bases and 0 bases respectively, with 12 bases between them. In germline, CDR1 is SGHVS, CDR2 FQNEAQ. The CDR3 is made up of 15 amino acids.

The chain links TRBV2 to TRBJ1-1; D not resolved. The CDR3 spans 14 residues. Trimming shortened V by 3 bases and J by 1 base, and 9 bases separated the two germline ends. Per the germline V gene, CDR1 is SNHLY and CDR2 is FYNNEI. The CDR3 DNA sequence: TGTGCCAGCAGTGAGGGCCCAGGGAACACTGAAGCTTTCTTT. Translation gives CASSEGPGNTEAFF.

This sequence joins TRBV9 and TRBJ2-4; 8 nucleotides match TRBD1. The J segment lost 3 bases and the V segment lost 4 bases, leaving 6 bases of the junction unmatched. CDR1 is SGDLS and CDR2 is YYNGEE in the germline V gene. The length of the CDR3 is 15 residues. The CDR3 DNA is TGTGCCAGCAGCCCCCGGACAGGGAGCAAAAACATTCAGTACTTC. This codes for CASSPRTGSKNIQYF. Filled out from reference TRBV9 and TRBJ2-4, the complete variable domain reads DSGVTQTPKHLITATGQRVTLRCSPRSGDLSVYWYQQSLDQGLQFLIQYYNGEERAKGNILERFSAQQFPDLHSELNLSSLELGDSALYFCASSPRTGSKNIQYFGAGTRLSVL.

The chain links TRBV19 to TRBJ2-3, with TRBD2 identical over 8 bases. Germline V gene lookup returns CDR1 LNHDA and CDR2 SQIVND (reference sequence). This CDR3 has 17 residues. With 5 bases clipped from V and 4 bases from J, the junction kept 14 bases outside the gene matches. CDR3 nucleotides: TGTGCCAGTAGTGGGAGGCTAGCGGGCCGCCCACCAGATACGCAGTATTTT. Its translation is CASSGRLAGRPPDTQYF.

The DNA of the CDR3 is TGCGCCAGCAGCCAAGAACAGTACACAGATACGCAGTATTTT. Its protein is CASSQEQYTDTQYF. V and J are TRBV4-1 and TRBJ2-3; D unresolved. The CDR3 contains 14 residues. V was shortened by 0 bases and J by 2 bases, with 6 bases between the two germline ends. CDR1 is MGHRA and CDR2 is YSYEKL in the germline V gene.

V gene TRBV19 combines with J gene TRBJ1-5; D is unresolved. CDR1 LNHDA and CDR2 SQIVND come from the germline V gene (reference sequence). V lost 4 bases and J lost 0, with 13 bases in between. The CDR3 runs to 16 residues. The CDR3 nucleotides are TGTGCCAGTAGTAAAAGGACGGGGAATAGCAATCAGCCCCAGCATTTT. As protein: CASSKRTGNSNQPQHF. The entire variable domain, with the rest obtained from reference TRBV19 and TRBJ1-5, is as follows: DGGITQSPKYLFRKEGQNVTLSCEQNLNHDAMYWYRQDPGQGLRLIYYSQIVNDFQKGDIAEGYSVSREKKESFPLTVTSAQKNPTAFYLCASSKRTGNSNQPQHFGDGTRLSIL.

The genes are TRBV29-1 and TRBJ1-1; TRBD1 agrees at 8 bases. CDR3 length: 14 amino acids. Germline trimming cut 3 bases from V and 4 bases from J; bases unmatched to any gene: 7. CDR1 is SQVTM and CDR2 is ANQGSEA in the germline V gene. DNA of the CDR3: TGCAGCGTTGAGGTCCCAGGGGGCATCACTGAAGCTTTCTTT. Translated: CSVEVPGGITEAFF.

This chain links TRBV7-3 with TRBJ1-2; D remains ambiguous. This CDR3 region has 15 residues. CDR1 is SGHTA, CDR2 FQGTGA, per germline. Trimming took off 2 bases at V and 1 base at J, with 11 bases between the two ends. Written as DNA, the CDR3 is TGTGCCAGCAGCTTAGGCATTTCGAATAACTATGGCTACACCTTC. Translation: CASSLGISNNYGYTF.

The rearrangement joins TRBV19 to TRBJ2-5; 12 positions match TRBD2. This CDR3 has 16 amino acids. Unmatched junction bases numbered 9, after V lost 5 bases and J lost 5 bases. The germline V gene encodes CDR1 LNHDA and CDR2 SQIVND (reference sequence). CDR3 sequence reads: CASSPSLAGGRETQYF. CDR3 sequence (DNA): TGTGCCAGTAGTCCCTCCCTAGCGGGGGGGCGGGAGACCCAGTACTTC.

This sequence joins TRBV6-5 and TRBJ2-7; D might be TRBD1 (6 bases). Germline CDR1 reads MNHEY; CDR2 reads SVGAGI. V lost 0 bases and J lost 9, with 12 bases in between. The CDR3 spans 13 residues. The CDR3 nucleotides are TGTGCCAGCAGTTACTCGATGGGGGCTCGGCAGTACTTC. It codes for CASSYSMGARQYF.

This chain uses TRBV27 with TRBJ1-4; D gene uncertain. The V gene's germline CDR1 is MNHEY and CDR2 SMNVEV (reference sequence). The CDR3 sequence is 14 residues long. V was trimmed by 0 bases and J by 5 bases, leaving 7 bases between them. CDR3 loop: CASSLSWQNEKLFF. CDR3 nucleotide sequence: TGTGCCAGCAGTTTATCGTGGCAGAATGAAAAACTGTTTTTT.

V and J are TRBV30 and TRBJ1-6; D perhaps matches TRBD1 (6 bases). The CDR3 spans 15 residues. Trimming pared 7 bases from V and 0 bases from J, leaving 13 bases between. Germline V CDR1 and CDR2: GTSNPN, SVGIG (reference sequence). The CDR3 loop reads CAFRTDRSYNSPLHF. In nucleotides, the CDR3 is TGTGCCTTCCGGACAGATCGCTCCTATAATTCACCCCTCCACTTT.

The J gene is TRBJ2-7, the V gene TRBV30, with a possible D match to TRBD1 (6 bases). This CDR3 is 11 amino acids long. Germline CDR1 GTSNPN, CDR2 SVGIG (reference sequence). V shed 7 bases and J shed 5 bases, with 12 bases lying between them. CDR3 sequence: CASGVFDEQYF. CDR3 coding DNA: TGTGCCTCAGGGGTCTTTGACGAGCAGTACTTC.